The present T cell receptor beta chain was sequenced within a study of cytomegalovirus exposure and HLA in healthy donors. Donors consisted of healthy bone marrow donors. PCR amplification relied on 60 Vbeta primers (plus 13 Jbeta primers). Profiling relied on immunoSEQ multiplex PCR, and the TCRdb table lists in-frame clones only, not all of them. This sample has about 150,000 clones, with under 85% found just once. The CDR3 totals 18 residues. What was sequenced was PBMCs. V is TRBV12-1 and J is TRBJ2-7; TRBD2 is taken as the D call from the table, unchecked against the DNA. TRBV12-1 corresponds to a pseudogene. This sequence originates from a woman between 40 and 50 years old in good health and CMV-seropositive. The DNA for the CDR3 is TGTGCCAGCAGCTTTGCCCCTAGGCTAGCGGGGTACTCCTACGAGCAGTACTTC. Protein product: CASSFAPRLAGYSYEQYF.